This TCR beta chain was obtained from a study of T cells in Graves' hyperthyroidism and ophthalmopathy. Study summary: Upon initial diagnosis and before any treatment, peripheral blood was collected.

Many counts were recorded for this clonotype. V shed 6 bases, J shed 8 bases, and the junction held 7 bases outside the gene matches. This CDR3 spans 12 amino acids. From germline, CDR1 is DFQATT and CDR2 SNEGSKA (reference sequence). It was RNA transcripts that yielded the amplified TCR beta CDR3 regions. The primer set for the first-round RT-PCR of the TCR CDR3 was HTBI. MiXCR, applied by TCRdb to the multiplex PCR reads, yields one record per CDR3 protein. The profile shows hundreds of thousands of distinct CDR3 sequences, around 14% of them singletons. It was considered stable Graves' hyperthyroidism when ophthalmopathy did not progress within 18 months.

V gene TRBV20-1 combines with J gene TRBJ1-2; 9 bases map to TRBD1. This TCR was sampled from a woman aged 30 to 39 with Graves' hyperthyroidism. Sequenced sample: blood. The CDR3 sequence: CSARDRDRGYTF. The DNA for the CDR3 is TGCAGTGCAAGGGACAGGGATCGAGGCTACACCTTC.